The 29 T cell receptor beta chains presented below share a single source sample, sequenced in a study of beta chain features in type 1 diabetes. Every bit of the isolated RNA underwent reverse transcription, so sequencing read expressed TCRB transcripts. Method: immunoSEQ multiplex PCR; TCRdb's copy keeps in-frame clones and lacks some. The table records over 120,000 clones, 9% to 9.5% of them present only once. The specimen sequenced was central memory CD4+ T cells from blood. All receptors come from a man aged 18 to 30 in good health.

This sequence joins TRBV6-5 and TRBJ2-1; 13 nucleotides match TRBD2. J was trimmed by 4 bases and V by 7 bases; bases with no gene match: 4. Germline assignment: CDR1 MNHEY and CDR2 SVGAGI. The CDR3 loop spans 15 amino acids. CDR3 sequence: CASKRGLAGYNEQFF. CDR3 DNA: TGTGCCAGCAAACGGGGACTAGCGGGGTACAATGAGCAGTTCTTC.

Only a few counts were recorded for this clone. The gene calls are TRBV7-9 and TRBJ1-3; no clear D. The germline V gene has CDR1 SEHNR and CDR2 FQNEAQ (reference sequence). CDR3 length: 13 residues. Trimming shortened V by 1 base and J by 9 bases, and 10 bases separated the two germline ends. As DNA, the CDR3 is TGTGCCAGCAGCTTAGAAGCCCTTAGCACCATATATTTT. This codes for CASSLEALSTIYF.

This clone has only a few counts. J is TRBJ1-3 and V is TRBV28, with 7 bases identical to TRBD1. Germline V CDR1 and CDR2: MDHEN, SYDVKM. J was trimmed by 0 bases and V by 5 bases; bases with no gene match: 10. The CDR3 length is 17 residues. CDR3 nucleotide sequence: TGTGCCAGCAGTACAGGGACAGCCTCACCCTCTGGAAACACCATATATTTT. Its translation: CASSTGTASPSGNTIYF.

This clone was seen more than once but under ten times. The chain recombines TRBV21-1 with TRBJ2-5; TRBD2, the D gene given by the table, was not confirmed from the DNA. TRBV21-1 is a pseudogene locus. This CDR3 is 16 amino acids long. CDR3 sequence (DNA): TGTGCCAGCAGCAGACTAGGACTAGTTCAAGGAGAGACCCAGTACTTC. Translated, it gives CASSRLGLVQGETQYF.

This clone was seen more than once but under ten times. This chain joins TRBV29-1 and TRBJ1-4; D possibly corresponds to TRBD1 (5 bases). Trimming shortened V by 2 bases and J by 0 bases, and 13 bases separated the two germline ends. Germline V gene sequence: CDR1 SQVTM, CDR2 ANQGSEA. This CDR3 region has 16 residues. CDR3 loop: CSVETPDSPTNEKLFF. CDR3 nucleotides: TGCAGCGTTGAAACCCCCGACAGTCCAACTAATGAAAAACTGTTTTTT. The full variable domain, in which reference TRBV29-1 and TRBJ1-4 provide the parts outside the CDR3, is SAVISQKPSRDICQRGTSLTIQCQVDSQVTMMFWYRQQPGQSLTLIATANQGSEATYESGFVIDKFPISRPNLTFSTLTVSNMSPEDSSIYLCSVETPDSPTNEKLFFGSGTQLSVL.

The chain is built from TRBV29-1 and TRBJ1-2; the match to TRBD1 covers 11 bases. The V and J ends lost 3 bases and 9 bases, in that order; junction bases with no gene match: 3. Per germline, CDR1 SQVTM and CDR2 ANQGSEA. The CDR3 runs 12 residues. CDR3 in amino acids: CSVEGTGGSYTF. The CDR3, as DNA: TGCAGCGTTGAGGGGACAGGGGGAAGCTACACCTTC.

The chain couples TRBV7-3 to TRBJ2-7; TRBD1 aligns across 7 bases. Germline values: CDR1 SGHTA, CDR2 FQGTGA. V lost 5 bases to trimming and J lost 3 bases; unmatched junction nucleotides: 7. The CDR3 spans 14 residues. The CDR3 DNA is TGTGCCAGCAGCAGCTCCGGGACAGACTACGAGCAGTACTTC. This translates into CASSSSGTDYEQYF.

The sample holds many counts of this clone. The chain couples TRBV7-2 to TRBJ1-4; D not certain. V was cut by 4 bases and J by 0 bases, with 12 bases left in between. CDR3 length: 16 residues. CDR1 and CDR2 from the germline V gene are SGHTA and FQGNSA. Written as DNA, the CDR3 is TGTGCCAGCAGCTCCCGAATGGGCCCAACTAATGAAAAACTGTTTTTT. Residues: CASSSRMGPTNEKLFF.

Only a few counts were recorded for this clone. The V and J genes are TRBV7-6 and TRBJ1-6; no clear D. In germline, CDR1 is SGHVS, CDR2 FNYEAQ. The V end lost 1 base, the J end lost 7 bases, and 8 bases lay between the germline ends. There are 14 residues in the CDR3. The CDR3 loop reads CASSLESVNSPLHF. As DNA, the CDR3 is TGTGCCAGCAGCTTAGAATCGGTCAATTCACCCCTCCACTTT.

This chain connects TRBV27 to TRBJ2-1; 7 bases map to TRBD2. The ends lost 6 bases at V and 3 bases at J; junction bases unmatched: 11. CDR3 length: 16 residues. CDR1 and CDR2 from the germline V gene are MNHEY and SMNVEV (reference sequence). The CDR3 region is CASRKLGLADYNEQFF. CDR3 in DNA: TGTGCCAGCAGAAAACTCGGGCTAGCGGACTACAATGAGCAGTTCTTC.

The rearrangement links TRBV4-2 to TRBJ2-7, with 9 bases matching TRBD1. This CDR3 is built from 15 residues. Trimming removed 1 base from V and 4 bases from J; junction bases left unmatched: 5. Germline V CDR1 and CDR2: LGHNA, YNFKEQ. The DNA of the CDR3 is TGTGCCAGCAGCCAAGGGGGACAGGGCTCGTACGAGCAGTACTTC. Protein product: CASSQGGQGSYEQYF.

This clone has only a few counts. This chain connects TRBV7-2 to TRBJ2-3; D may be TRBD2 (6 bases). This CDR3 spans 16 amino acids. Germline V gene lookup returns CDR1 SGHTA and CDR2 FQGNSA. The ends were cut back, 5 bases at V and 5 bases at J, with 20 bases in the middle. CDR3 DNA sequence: TGTGCCAGCAGCGAGACCCGGGACTCTAATTTAGATACGCAGTATTTT. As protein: CASSETRDSNLDTQYF.

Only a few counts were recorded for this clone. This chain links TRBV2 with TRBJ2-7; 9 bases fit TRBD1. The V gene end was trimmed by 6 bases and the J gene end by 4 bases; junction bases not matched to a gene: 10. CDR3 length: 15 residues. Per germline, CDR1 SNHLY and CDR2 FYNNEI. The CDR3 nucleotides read TGTGCCAGCAGGGGGGGGACAGGGAAGGGGTACGAGCAGTACTTC. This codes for CASRGGTGKGYEQYF.

CDR3 amino acids: CASRTGSKNIQYF. CDR3 nucleotide sequence: TGTGCCAGTAGGACAGGGTCCAAAAACATTCAGTACTTC. J is TRBJ2-4 and V is TRBV19, with TRBD1 matching 7 bases. Germline V gene lookup returns CDR1 LNHDA and CDR2 SQIVND (reference sequence). J lost 2 bases, V lost 6 bases, and 1 base had no gene match. This CDR3 comprises 13 residues.

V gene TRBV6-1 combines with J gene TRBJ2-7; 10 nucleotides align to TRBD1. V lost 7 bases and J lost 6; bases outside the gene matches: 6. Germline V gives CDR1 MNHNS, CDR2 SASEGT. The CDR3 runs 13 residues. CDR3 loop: CASTRTGGGEQYF. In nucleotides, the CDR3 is TGTGCCAGCACCCGGACAGGGGGAGGCGAGCAGTACTTC.

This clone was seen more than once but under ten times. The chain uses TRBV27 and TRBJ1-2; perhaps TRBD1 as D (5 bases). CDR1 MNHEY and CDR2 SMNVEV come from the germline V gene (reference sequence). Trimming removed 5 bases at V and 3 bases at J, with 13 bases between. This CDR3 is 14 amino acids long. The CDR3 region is CASSAQTVDYGYTF. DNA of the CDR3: TGTGCCAGCAGTGCCCAGACAGTCGACTATGGCTACACCTTC.

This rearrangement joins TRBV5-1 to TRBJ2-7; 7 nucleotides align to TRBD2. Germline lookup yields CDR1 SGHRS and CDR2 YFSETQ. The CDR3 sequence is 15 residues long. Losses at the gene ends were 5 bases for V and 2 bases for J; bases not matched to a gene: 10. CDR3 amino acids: CASRQAGTTTYEQYF. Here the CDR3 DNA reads TGCGCCAGCAGACAGGCCGGGACTACGACCTACGAGCAGTACTTC. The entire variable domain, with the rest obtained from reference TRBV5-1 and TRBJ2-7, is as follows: KAGVTQTPRYLIKTRGQQVTLSCSPISGHRSVSWYQQTPGQGLQFLFEYFSETQRNKGNFPGRFSGRQFSNSRSEMNVSTLELGDSALYLCASRQAGTTTYEQYFGPGTRLTVT.

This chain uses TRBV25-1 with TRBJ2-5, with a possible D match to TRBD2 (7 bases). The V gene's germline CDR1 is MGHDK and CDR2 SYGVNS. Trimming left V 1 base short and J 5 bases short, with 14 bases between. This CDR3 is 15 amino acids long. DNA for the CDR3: TGTGCCAGCAGTGAATTAGGGGGGGGATACGAGACCCAGTACTTC. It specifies CASSELGGGYETQYF.

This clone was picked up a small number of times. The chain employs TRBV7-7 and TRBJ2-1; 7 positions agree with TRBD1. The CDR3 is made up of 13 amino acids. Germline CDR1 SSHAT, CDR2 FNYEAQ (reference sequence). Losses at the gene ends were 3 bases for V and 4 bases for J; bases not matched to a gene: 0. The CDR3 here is CASSLTGYNEQFF. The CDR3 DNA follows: TGTGCCAGCAGCTTGACAGGGTACAATGAGCAGTTCTTC.

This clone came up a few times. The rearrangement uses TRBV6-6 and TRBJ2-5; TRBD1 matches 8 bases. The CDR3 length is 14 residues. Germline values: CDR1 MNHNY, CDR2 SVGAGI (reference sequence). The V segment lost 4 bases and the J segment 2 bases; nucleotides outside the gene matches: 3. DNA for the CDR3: TGTGCCAGCAGTTCCCGGACAGGGCAAGAGACCCAGTACTTC. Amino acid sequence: CASSSRTGQETQYF.

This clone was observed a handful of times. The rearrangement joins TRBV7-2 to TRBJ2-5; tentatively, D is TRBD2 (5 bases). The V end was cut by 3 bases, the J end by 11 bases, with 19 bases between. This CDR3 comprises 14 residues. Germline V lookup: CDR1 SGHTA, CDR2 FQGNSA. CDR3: CASSFRADPVGQYF. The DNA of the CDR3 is TGTGCCAGCAGCTTCAGAGCGGACCCGGTCGGGCAGTACTTC. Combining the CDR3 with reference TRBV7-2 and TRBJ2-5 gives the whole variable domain GAGVSQSPSNKVTEKGKDVELRCDPISGHTALYWYRQSLGQGLEFLIYFQGNSAPDKSGLPSDRFSAERTGGSVSTLTIQRTQQEDSAVYLCASSFRADPVGQYFGPGTRLLVL.

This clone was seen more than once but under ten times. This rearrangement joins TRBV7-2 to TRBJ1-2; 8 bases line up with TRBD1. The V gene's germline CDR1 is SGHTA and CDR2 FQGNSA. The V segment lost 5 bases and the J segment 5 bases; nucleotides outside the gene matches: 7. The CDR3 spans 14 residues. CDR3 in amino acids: CASSKDRVPYGYTF. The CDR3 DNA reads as TGTGCCAGCAGCAAGGACAGGGTCCCTTATGGCTACACCTTC.

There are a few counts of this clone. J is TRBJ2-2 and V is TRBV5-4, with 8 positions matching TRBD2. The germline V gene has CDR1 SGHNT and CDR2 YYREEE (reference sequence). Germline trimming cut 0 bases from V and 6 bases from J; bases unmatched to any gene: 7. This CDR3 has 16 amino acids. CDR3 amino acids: CASSLGAGGPAGELFF. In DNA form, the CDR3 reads TGTGCCAGCAGCTTGGGCGCGGGGGGCCCAGCCGGGGAGCTGTTTTTT.

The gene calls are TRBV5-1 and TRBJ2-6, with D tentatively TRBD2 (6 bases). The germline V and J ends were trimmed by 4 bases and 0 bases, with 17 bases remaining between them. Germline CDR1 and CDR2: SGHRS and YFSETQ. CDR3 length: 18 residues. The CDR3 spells CASSPTGLTFSGANVLTF. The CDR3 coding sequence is TGCGCCAGCAGCCCGACGGGACTGACGTTCTCTGGGGCCAACGTCCTGACTTTC.

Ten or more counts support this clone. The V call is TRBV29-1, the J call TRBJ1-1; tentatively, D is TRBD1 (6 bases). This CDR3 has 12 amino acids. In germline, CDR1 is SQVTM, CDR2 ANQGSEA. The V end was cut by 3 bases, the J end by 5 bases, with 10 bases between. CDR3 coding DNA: TGCAGCGTTGATATTAGGGGGACTGAAGCTTTCTTT. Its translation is CSVDIRGTEAFF. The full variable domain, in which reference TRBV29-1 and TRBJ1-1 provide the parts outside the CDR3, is SAVISQKPSRDICQRGTSLTIQCQVDSQVTMMFWYRQQPGQSLTLIATANQGSEATYESGFVIDKFPISRPNLTFSTLTVSNMSPEDSSIYLCSVDIRGTEAFFGQGTRLTVV.

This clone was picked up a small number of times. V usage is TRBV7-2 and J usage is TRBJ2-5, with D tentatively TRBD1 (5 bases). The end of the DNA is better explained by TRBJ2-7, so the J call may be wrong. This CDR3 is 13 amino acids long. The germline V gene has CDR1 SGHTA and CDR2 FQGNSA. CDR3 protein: CASSFADIYEQYF. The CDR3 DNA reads TGTGCCAGCAGCTTCGCGGACATCTACGAGCAGTACTTC.

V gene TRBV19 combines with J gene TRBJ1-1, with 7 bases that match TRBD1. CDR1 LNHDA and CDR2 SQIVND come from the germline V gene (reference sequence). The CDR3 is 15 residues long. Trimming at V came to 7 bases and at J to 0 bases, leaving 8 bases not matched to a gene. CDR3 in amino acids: CASNEAGTVNTEAFF. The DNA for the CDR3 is TGTGCCAGTAATGAGGCCGGGACAGTGAACACTGAAGCTTTCTTT. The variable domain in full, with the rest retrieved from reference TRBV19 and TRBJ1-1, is DGGITQSPKYLFRKEGQNVTLSCEQNLNHDAMYWYRQDPGQGLRLIYYSQIVNDFQKGDIAEGYSVSREKKESFPLTVTSAQKNPTAFYLCASNEAGTVNTEAFFGQGTRLTVV.

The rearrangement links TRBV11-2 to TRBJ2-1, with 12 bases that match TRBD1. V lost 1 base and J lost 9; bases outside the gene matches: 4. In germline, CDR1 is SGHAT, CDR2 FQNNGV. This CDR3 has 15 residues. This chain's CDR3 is CASSLGGTGGVEQFF. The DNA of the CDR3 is TGTGCCAGCAGCTTAGGGGGGACAGGGGGCGTTGAGCAGTTCTTC. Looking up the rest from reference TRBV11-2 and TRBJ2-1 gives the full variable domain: EAGVAQSPRYKIIEKRQSVAFWCNPISGHATLYWYQQILGQGPKLLIQFQNNGVVDDSQLPKDRFSAERLKGVDSTLKIQPAKLEDSAVYLCASSLGGTGGVEQFFGPGTRLTVL.

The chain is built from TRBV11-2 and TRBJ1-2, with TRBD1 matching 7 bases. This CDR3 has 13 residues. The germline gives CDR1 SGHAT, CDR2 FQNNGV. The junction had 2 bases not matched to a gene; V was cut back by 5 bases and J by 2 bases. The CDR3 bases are TGTGCCAGCAGCGCGACAGGGAACTATGGCTACACCTTC. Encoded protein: CASSATGNYGYTF.